Following are 8 T cell receptor beta chains from one sample sequenced in a study of beta chain features in type 1 diabetes (dated by TCRdb to the late 2010s). The receptor library was made with the immunoSEQ multiplex PCR assay. The entire amount of isolated RNA was reverse transcribed using the High Capacity cDNA Reverse Transcription Kit, so the sequenced TCRB transcripts were expressed ones. Not all clones reach the TCRdb copy of this immuneACCESS table, which keeps in-frame sequences only. Checked studies attribute under half of the gap to unresolved V genes and leave the rest unexplained. The sample contains hundreds of thousands of clones, over 25% of them found a single time. The ten largest clones add up to more than 0.055% of the sample. The sample consisted of naive CD4+ T cells from blood. In light of the paper, this sample's cell subset or site label describes: true naive CD4+ T cells. These receptors came from a man aged 18-30 years in good health.

Points on this clone: Its ends do not fully match the called genes, so a read error is possible. The J gene is TRBJ2-7, the V gene TRBV15; TRBD1 agrees at 8 bases. Per germline, CDR1 LNHNV and CDR2 YYDKDF (reference sequence). The CDR3 loop spans 14 amino acids. CDR3 DNA: TGTGCCACCAGCAGAGATCAGACAGGGGAGAAGGCTGCTTTC. Translating gives CATSRDQTGEKAAF.

This clone was observed a handful of times. The chain carries TRBV4-2 and TRBJ2-2; 7 bases align to TRBD1. The trim removed 4 bases at V and 5 bases at J, leaving 7 bases unmatched. This CDR3 is 15 amino acids long. CDR1 and CDR2 from the germline V gene are LGHNA and YNFKEQ. CDR3: CASSPRGLRTGELFF. The CDR3 coding sequence is TGTGCCAGCAGCCCGAGGGGGCTGAGAACCGGGGAGCTGTTTTTT.

This clone showed up just a few times. The chain couples TRBV4-2 to TRBJ2-5; 8 nucleotides match TRBD2. Germline V lookup: CDR1 LGHNA, CDR2 YNFKEQ. There are 17 residues in the CDR3. V dropped 0 bases and J dropped 5; count of bases not matched to a gene: 11. This CDR3 reads CASSQEPSGSFYETQYF. CDR3 DNA: TGTGCCAGCAGCCAAGAGCCCAGCGGGAGCTTCTATGAGACCCAGTACTTC.

The chain employs TRBV12-5 and TRBJ2-2; D is unclear. CDR1 is LGHNT and CDR2 is FRNRAP in the germline V gene. The CDR3 length is 13 residues. V was cut by 0 bases and J by 6 bases, with 5 bases left in between. CDR3 sequence (DNA): TGTGCTAGTGGTTTGGTTCCAGCCGGGGAGCTGTTTTTT. Translation gives CASGLVPAGELFF.

This rearrangement joins TRBV25-1 to TRBJ1-2; TRBD1 aligns across 9 bases. CDR3 length: 13 residues. The V gene end was trimmed by 4 bases and the J gene end by 8 bases; junction bases not matched to a gene: 5. The germline V gene encodes CDR1 MGHDK and CDR2 SYGVNS. CDR3 sequence: CASSANTGGGYTF. The CDR3 nucleotides are TGTGCCAGCAGTGCGAACACAGGGGGCGGCTACACCTTC.

There are a few counts of this clone. This chain joins TRBV6-1 and TRBJ2-2, with D unclear. Germline assignment: CDR1 MNHNS and CDR2 SASEGT. This CDR3 has 14 amino acids. Trimming cost V 2 bases and J 3 bases, with 7 bases left between them. The CDR3 loop reads CASSEKGYTGELFF. For the CDR3, the DNA is TGTGCCAGCAGTGAAAAGGGTTACACCGGGGAGCTGTTTTTT.

This chain uses TRBV28 with TRBJ2-7, with D possibly matching TRBD2 (6 bases). The CDR3 has 15 residues. Germline assignment: CDR1 MDHEN and CDR2 SYDVKM. V lost 3 bases and J lost 0, with 12 bases in between. CDR3 sequence reads: CASSFPGLLSYEQYF. The CDR3 nucleotides are TGTGCCAGCAGTTTCCCGGGACTGCTCTCCTACGAGCAGTACTTC.

This clone was detected a few times. The chain uses TRBV5-5 and TRBJ2-1; 9 bases are a match to TRBD2. This CDR3 comprises 17 residues. In germline, CDR1 is SGHKS, CDR2 YYEKEE (reference sequence). V trimming: 4 bases; J trimming: 8 bases; junction bases outside the gene matches: 16. CDR3 loop: CASSPIAGVRGIDEQFF. The DNA for the CDR3 is TGTGCCAGCAGCCCCATAGCGGGAGTAAGGGGTATCGATGAGCAGTTCTTC. Complete variable domain (other parts from reference TRBV5-5 and TRBJ2-1): DAGVTQSPTHLIKTRGQQVTLRCSPISGHKSVSWYQQVLGQGPQFIFQYYEKEERGRGNFPDRFSARQFPNYSSELNVNALLLGDSALYLCASSPIAGVRGIDEQFFGPGTRLTVL.